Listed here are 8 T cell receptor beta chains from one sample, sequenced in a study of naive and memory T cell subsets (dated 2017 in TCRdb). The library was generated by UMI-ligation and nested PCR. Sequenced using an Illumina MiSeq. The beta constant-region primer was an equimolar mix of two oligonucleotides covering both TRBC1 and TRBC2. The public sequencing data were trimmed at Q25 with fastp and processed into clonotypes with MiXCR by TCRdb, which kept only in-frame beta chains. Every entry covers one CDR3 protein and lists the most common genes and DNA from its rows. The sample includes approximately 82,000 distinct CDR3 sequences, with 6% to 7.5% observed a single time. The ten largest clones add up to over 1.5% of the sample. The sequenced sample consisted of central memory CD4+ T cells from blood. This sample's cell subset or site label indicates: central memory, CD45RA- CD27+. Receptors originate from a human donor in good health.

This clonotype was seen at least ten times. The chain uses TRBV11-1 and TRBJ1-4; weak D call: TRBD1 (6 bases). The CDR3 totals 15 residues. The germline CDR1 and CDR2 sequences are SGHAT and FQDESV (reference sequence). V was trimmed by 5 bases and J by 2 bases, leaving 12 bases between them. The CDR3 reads CASSLSGGTNEKLFF. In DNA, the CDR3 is TGTGCCAGCAGCCTATCCGGGGGCACTAATGAAAAACTGTTTTTT. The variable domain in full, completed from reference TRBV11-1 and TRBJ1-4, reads EAEVAQSPRYKITEKSQAVAFWCDPISGHATLYWYRQILGQGPELLVQFQDESVVDDSQLPKDRFSAERLKGVDSTLKIQPAELGDSAMYLCASSLSGGTNEKLFFGSGTQLSVL.

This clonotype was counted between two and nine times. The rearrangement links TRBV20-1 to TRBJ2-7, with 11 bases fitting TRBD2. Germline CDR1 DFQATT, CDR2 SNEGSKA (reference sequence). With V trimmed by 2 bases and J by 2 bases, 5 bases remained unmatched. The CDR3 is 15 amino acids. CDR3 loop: CSARRSSGGTYEQYF. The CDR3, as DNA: TGCAGTGCTAGAAGGTCTAGCGGGGGGACCTACGAGCAGTACTTC.

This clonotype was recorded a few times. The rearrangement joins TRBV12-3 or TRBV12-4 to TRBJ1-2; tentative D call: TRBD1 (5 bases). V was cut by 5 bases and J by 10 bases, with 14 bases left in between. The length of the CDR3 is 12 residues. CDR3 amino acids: CASSPWDGVYTF. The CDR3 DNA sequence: TGTGCCAGCAGTCCCTGGGACGGAGTCTACACCTTC.

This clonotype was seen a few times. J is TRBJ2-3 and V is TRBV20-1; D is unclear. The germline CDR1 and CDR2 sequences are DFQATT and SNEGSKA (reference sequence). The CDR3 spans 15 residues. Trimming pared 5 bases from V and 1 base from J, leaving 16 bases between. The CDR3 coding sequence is TGCAGTGCTGGACGCCCCGCGTCCCGCACAGATACGCAGTATTTT. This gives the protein CSAGRPASRTDTQYF.

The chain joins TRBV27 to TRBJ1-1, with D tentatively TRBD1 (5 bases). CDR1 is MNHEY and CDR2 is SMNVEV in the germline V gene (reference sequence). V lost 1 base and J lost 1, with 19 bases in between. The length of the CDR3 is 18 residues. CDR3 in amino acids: CASSLWGTPTPGNTEAFF. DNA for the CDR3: TGTGCCAGCAGTTTATGGGGGACCCCCACGCCGGGGAACACTGAAGCTTTCTTT.

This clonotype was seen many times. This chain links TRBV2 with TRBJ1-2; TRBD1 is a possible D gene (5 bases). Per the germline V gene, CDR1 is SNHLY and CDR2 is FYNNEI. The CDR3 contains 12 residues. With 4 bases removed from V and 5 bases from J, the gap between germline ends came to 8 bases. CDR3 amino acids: CASSADSYGYTF. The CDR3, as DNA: TGTGCCAGCAGTGCCGACAGTTATGGCTACACCTTC.

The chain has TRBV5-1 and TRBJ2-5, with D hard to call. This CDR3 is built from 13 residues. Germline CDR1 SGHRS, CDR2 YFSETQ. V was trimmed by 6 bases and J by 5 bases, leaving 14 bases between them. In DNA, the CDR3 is TGCGCCAGCAAAGACGGTATAGGGGAGACCCAGTACTTC. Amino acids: CASKDGIGETQYF.

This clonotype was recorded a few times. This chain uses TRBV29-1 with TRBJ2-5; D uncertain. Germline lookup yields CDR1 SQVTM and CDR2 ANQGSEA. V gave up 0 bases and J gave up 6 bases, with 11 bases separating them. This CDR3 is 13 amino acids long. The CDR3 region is CSVEDPGEKTQYF. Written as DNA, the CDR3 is TGCAGCGTTGAAGATCCGGGCGAAAAGACCCAGTACTTC.